These 26 T cell receptor beta chains were all obtained from the same sample, sequenced in a study of shared clonotypes between healthy human individuals. Produced via immunoSEQ multiplex PCR; TCRdb's table is partial and in-frame only. Of approximately 2.1 million clones in the sample, just over 90% were seen once. The sample comprised naive CD4+ T cells from PBMCs. Regarding subset: CD45RA+ positively selected. These receptors were obtained from a man aged 18 to 35 in good health. Some clones in this sample may be carry-over from other donors' samples.

The chain employs TRBV25-1 and TRBJ2-1; D unresolved. Trimming cost V 6 bases and J 12 bases, with 12 bases left between them. This CDR3 has 11 amino acids. Germline-derived CDR1 and CDR2 are MGHDK and SYGVNS. CDR3 coding DNA: TGTGCCAGCAGCCGTGTAGGTGTGCAGTTCTTC. It codes for CASSRVGVQFF. Full variable domain (remainder filled in from reference TRBV25-1 and TRBJ2-1): EADIYQTPRYLVIGTGKKITLECSQTMGHDKMYWYQQDPGMELHLIHYSYGVNSTEKGDLSSESTVSRIRTEHFPLTLESARPSHTSQYLCASSRVGVQFFGPGTRLTVL.

The rearrangement joins TRBV5-5 to TRBJ1-5; D possibly corresponds to TRBD1 (6 bases). CDR1 is SGHKS and CDR2 is YYEKEE in the germline V gene (reference sequence). Between the trimmed V and J ends, which lost 0 bases and 4 bases, there was a span of 14 bases. The CDR3 covers 16 residues. CDR3 bases: TGTGCCAGCAGCTTGGGGACACAGGGAGGGAATCAGCCCCAGCATTTT. Protein sequence: CASSLGTQGGNQPQHF.

The V gene is TRBV6-1, the J gene TRBJ2-1; 8 nucleotides align to TRBD1. The CDR3 loop spans 16 amino acids. After removal of 0 bases from V and 8 bases from J, the junction contained 9 bases not matched to a gene. Per the germline V gene, CDR1 is MNHNS and CDR2 is SASEGT. CDR3 nucleotide sequence: TGTGCCAGCAGTGAAGCGTCGGCAGGGGGCTTCGATGAGCAGTTCTTC. Translated, it gives CASSEASAGGFDEQFF.

The CDR3 here is CASSQVAGTDYGYTF. Here the CDR3 DNA reads TGCGCCAGCAGCCAAGTGGCAGGGACGGACTATGGCTACACCTTC. The chain carries TRBV4-3 and TRBJ1-2; D is perhaps TRBD1 (5 bases). V shed 1 base and J shed 3 bases, with 12 bases lying between them. The CDR3 runs 15 residues. Germline V gives CDR1 LGHNA, CDR2 YSLEER.

J is TRBJ2-2 and V is TRBV6-5, with 11 bases fitting TRBD2. The CDR3 has 16 residues. CDR1 MNHEY and CDR2 SVGAGI come from the germline V gene. Losses at the gene ends were 4 bases for V and 5 bases for J; bases not matched to a gene: 6. The CDR3 DNA is TGTGCCAGCAGTTTACTAGCGGGAGACTTTACCGGGGAGCTGTTTTTT. Translating it yields CASSLLAGDFTGELFF.

The J gene is TRBJ2-1, the V gene TRBV9; TRBD1 matches 7 bases. The junction had 4 bases not matched to a gene; V was cut back by 0 bases and J by 4 bases. The CDR3 runs 15 residues. CDR1 and CDR2 (germline): SGDLS, YYNGEE. CDR3 sequence (DNA): TGTGCCAGCAGCGTAGACAGGGGATTTTACAATGAGCAGTTCTTC. Translation: CASSVDRGFYNEQFF.

The V gene is TRBV7-2, the J gene TRBJ1-2, with TRBD1 matching 7 bases. This CDR3 spans 11 amino acids. Looked up from germline, CDR1 is SGHTA and CDR2 is FQGNSA. V trimming: 5 bases; J trimming: 8 bases; junction bases outside the gene matches: 2. CDR3 in amino acids: CASSRGGGYTF. CDR3 DNA sequence: TGTGCCAGCAGCCGAGGGGGCGGCTACACCTTC. The full variable domain, its missing parts supplied by reference TRBV7-2 and TRBJ1-2, is GAGVSQSPSNKVTEKGKDVELRCDPISGHTALYWYRQSLGQGLEFLIYFQGNSAPDKSGLPSDRFSAERTGGSVSTLTIQRTQQEDSAVYLCASSRGGGYTFGSGTRLTVV.

The chain uses TRBV18 and TRBJ2-5; the D is unclear. The CDR3 covers 12 residues. Trimming took off 4 bases at V and 3 bases at J, with 6 bases between the two ends. Germline V gene data show CDR1 as KGHSH and CDR2 as LQKENI. The CDR3 sequence is CASSQEKETQYF. CDR3 nucleotides: TGTGCCAGCTCACAGGAGAAAGAGACCCAGTACTTC.

The chain joins TRBV2 to TRBJ1-4; D possibly corresponds to TRBD1 (5 bases). With 6 bases removed from V and 7 bases from J, the gap between germline ends came to 12 bases. This CDR3 spans 13 amino acids. In germline, CDR1 is SNHLY, CDR2 FYNNEI. The CDR3 nucleotides are TGTGCCAGCAGGCAGAGTGGGGGTGAAAAACTGTTTTTT. This sequence encodes CASRQSGGEKLFF.

V gene TRBV7-9 combines with J gene TRBJ2-1; 8 nucleotides match TRBD1. Germline V lookup: CDR1 SEHNR, CDR2 FQNEAQ (reference sequence). The ends lost 5 bases at V and 10 bases at J; junction bases unmatched: 7. The CDR3 totals 13 residues. CDR3 coding DNA: TGTGCCAGCAGCCGGACAGGGTGGGGAGAGCAGTTCTTC. It is translated as CASSRTGWGEQFF.

The rearrangement uses TRBV28 and TRBJ2-3, with 12 bases matching TRBD1. This CDR3 region has 17 residues. The junction had 9 bases not matched to a gene; V was cut back by 4 bases and J by 4 bases. Germline loops: CDR1 MDHEN, CDR2 SYDVKM. CDR3 sequence (DNA): TGTGCCAGCAGTTACTCATCCGGGACAGGGGGCGCAGATACGCAGTATTTT. It yields the protein CASSYSSGTGGADTQYF. Filled out from reference TRBV28 and TRBJ2-3, the complete variable domain reads DVKVTQSSRYLVKRTGEKVFLECVQDMDHENMFWYRQDPGLGLRLIYFSYDVKMKEKGDIPEGYSVSREKKERFSLILESASTNQTSMYLCASSYSSGTGGADTQYFGPGTRLTVL.

This chain connects TRBV28 to TRBJ1-2; D may be TRBD1 (6 bases). V was clipped by 6 bases and J by 5 bases, with 16 bases between them. The germline gives CDR1 MDHEN, CDR2 SYDVKM. This CDR3 contains 14 residues. DNA for the CDR3: TGTGCCAGCAGCCACAGGGTCTCGCCTTATGGCTACACCTTC. Amino acids: CASSHRVSPYGYTF.

The gene calls are TRBV28 and TRBJ1-2; 10 bases align to TRBD1. V was pared by 11 bases and J by 7 bases, with 10 bases of the junction left unmatched. CDR3 length equals 13 residues. Germline V gene data show CDR1 as MDHEN and CDR2 as SYDVKM. Written as DNA, the CDR3 is TGTGCCGGTGGGACAGGGGTGGTCCGTGGCTACACCTTC. It is translated as CAGGTGVVRGYTF.

V usage is TRBV28 and J usage is TRBJ2-2, with 10 bases that match TRBD1. CDR1 is MDHEN and CDR2 is SYDVKM in the germline V gene. The ends lost 5 bases at V and 5 bases at J; junction bases unmatched: 14. This CDR3 comprises 18 residues. This chain's CDR3 is CASSPAPGQGWFTGELFF. The CDR3 region has the DNA TGTGCCAGCAGTCCAGCCCCGGGACAGGGGTGGTTTACCGGGGAGCTGTTTTTT.

The chain combines TRBV7-9 with TRBJ2-1; D perhaps matches TRBD2 (6 bases). The germline V gene encodes CDR1 SEHNR and CDR2 FQNEAQ (reference sequence). This CDR3 is built from 17 residues. Trimming cost V 5 bases and J 4 bases, with 21 bases left between them. CDR3: CASSPAGLRTPYNEQFF. The CDR3 DNA reads as TGTGCCAGCAGCCCAGCGGGTTTGAGGACTCCTTACAATGAGCAGTTCTTC.

As concerns this clone: The sample holds other DNA sequences that translate to the same CDR3. The chain joins TRBV7-2 to TRBJ2-3, with D unresolved. V lost 3 bases, J lost 2 bases, and 6 bases lay in between. The CDR3 covers 13 residues. Germline V lookup: CDR1 SGHTA, CDR2 FQGNSA. For the CDR3, the DNA is TGTGCCAGCAGCTTGCAATACACAGATACGCAGTATTTT. Amino acids: CASSLQYTDTQYF. Full variable domain (missing parts from reference TRBV7-2 and TRBJ2-3): GAGVSQSPSNKVTEKGKDVELRCDPISGHTALYWYRQSLGQGLEFLIYFQGNSAPDKSGLPSDRFSAERTGGSVSTLTIQRTQQEDSAVYLCASSLQYTDTQYFGPGTRLTVL.

This chain joins TRBV7-2 and TRBJ2-3; 14 nucleotides match TRBD2. CDR3 length: 16 residues. CDR1 SGHTA and CDR2 FQGNSA come from the germline V gene. J lost 5 bases, V lost 5 bases, and 6 bases had no gene match. Written as DNA, the CDR3 is TGTGCCAGCAGCCAGACTAGCGGGAGGGCCGGAGATACGCAGTATTTT. It specifies CASSQTSGRAGDTQYF.

CDR3 sequence: CASSLGAIGSETQYF. Here the CDR3 DNA reads TGTGCCAGCAGTTTGGGGGCGATAGGATCAGAGACCCAGTACTTC. The chain employs TRBV28 and TRBJ2-5; possible D gene TRBD1, 6 bases. The CDR3 is 15 amino acids. In germline, CDR1 is MDHEN, CDR2 SYDVKM. Trimming took off 3 bases at V and 4 bases at J, with 15 bases between the two ends.

This chain links TRBV6-1 with TRBJ1-1; no firm D call. Per the germline V gene, CDR1 is MNHNS and CDR2 is SASEGT. The CDR3 is 13 residues long. V was shortened by 6 bases and J by 5 bases, with 13 bases between the two germline ends. Here the CDR3 DNA reads TGTGCCAGCAGGAGGCACCTTTCAACTGAAGCTTTCTTT. Protein: CASRRHLSTEAFF.

V usage is TRBV10-3 and J usage is TRBJ1-1; D is ambiguous. Per the germline V gene, CDR1 is ENHRY and CDR2 is SYGVKD. Trimming left V 10 bases short and J 1 base short, with 13 bases between. This CDR3 has 13 amino acids. The CDR3 region is CASKGDPNTEAFF. CDR3 in DNA: TGTGCCAGCAAAGGCGACCCGAACACTGAAGCTTTCTTT.

The chain joins TRBV29-1 to TRBJ2-5; 10 bases are shared with TRBD2. The DNA end lines up better with TRBJ2-7; the J call may be wrong. CDR3 length: 17 amino acids. CDR1 and CDR2 (germline): SQVTM, ANQGSEA. As DNA, the CDR3 is TGCAGCGTTGCGGGTTTGGCTAGCGGGAGTCAGTCCCACGAGCAGTACTTC. It codes for CSVAGLASGSQSHEQYF.

The chain employs TRBV5-4 and TRBJ2-3; the match to TRBD2 covers 10 bases. The CDR3 contains 16 residues. Germline loops: CDR1 SGHNT, CDR2 YYREEE (reference sequence). The V segment lost 5 bases and the J segment 2 bases; nucleotides outside the gene matches: 8. The CDR3 DNA follows: TGTGCCAGCAGACCGTCAGCGGGAGGGCCCACAGATACGCAGTATTTT. This gives the protein CASRPSAGGPTDTQYF.

In the case of this clone: Other nucleotide sequences in the sample specify the same CDR3. The rearrangement uses TRBV5-1 and TRBJ2-5, with TRBD1 identical over 9 bases. From germline, CDR1 is SGHRS and CDR2 YFSETQ. J lost 5 bases, V lost 0 bases, and 5 bases had no gene match. The CDR3 loop spans 15 amino acids. CDR3 coding DNA: TGCGCCAGCAGCTTGGGTGGACAGGGGCTGGAGACCCAGTACTTC. The encoded protein is CASSLGGQGLETQYF.

This chain's CDR3 is CASSLLTDYGYTF. The CDR3, as DNA: TGTGCCAGCAGCTTACTAACAGACTATGGCTACACCTTC. V gene TRBV7-9 combines with J gene TRBJ1-2, with unresolved D. The germline gives CDR1 SEHNR, CDR2 FQNEAQ (reference sequence). Trimming removed 2 bases from V and 3 bases from J, with 7 bases in between. This CDR3 contains 13 residues.

V usage is TRBV19 and J usage is TRBJ1-1; D may be TRBD1 (5 bases). Deletions cut 6 bases from V and 3 bases from J, with 11 bases between. This CDR3 has 13 residues. The germline gives CDR1 LNHDA, CDR2 SQIVND (reference sequence). CDR3 amino acids: CASRDWGDTEAFF. The DNA of the CDR3 is TGTGCCAGTAGGGATTGGGGGGACACTGAAGCTTTCTTT.

The CDR3 reads CATSRYRAPYEQYF. Here the CDR3 DNA reads TGTGCCACCAGCAGGTACCGGGCCCCCTACGAGCAGTACTTC. The chain combines TRBV15 with TRBJ2-7; no firm D call. The CDR3 is 14 amino acids. Germline CDR1 reads LNHNV; CDR2 reads YYDKDF (reference sequence). V gave up 3 bases and J gave up 2 bases, with 11 bases separating them. Based on the CDR3 plus reference TRBV15 and TRBJ2-7, the full variable domain is DAMVIQNPRYQVTQFGKPVTLSCSQTLNHNVMYWYQQKSSQAPKLLFHYYDKDFNNEADTPDNFQSRRPNTSFCFLDIRSPGLGDTAMYLCATSRYRAPYEQYFGPGTRLTVT.